The 8 T cell receptor beta chains below come from one sample, sequenced in a study of cytomegalovirus exposure and HLA in healthy donors. It was with 60 Vbeta and 13 Jbeta primers that the PCR ran. Clones were read by immunoSEQ multiplex PCR, and TCRdb kept only the in-frame ones, dropping some. In the table there are about 100,000 clones, over 65% of which are singletons. The specimen was PBMCs. All receptors derive from a man aged 40-50 years in good health and CMV-seronegative.

The rearrangement links TRBV5-1 to TRBJ1-5; D gene unclear. V lost 4 bases to trimming and J lost 8 bases, with 13 bases between them. Germline-derived CDR1 and CDR2 are SGHRS and YFSETQ. The CDR3 totals 13 residues. The CDR3, as DNA: TGCGCCAGCAGCATTGGACGGACTGAGCCCCAGCATTTT. As protein: CASSIGRTEPQHF.

The V call is TRBV19, the J call TRBJ2-3; a weak D match, TRBD2 (6 bases). Germline V gene data show CDR1 as LNHDA and CDR2 as SQIVND (reference sequence). The CDR3 runs to 14 residues. Trimming took off 4 bases at V and 10 bases at J, with 18 bases between the two ends. Here the CDR3 DNA reads TGTGCCAGTAGTACCACCTCTTCTGCGGGGCCGCAGTATTTT. This encodes CASSTTSSAGPQYF. Using reference TRBV19 and TRBJ2-3 for the parts outside the CDR3, the full variable domain is DGGITQSPKYLFRKEGQNVTLSCEQNLNHDAMYWYRQDPGQGLRLIYYSQIVNDFQKGDIAEGYSVSREKKESFPLTVTSAQKNPTAFYLCASSTTSSAGPQYFGPGTRLTVL.

The chain has TRBV7-8 and TRBJ2-3; 11 nucleotides line up with TRBD2. J lost 6 bases, V lost 3 bases, and 8 bases had no gene match. The CDR3 runs 16 residues. Looked up from germline, CDR1 is SGHVS and CDR2 is FQNEAQ. The CDR3 nucleotides read TGTGCCAGCAGCTTTATAGCGGGGGGGCCGAGGGATACGCAGTATTTT. Protein: CASSFIAGGPRDTQYF.

The J gene is TRBJ1-5, the V gene TRBV7-8, with D perhaps TRBD1 (6 bases). Deletions cut 1 base from V and 7 bases from J, with 8 bases between. The CDR3 contains 13 residues. CDR1 and CDR2 (germline): SGHVS, FQNEAQ. The CDR3 here is CASSLDRVQPQHF. The DNA of the CDR3 is TGTGCCAGCAGCTTAGACAGGGTACAGCCCCAGCATTTT.

The J gene is TRBJ1-2, the V gene TRBV19; a weak D match, TRBD1 (6 bases). Per the germline V gene, CDR1 is LNHDA and CDR2 is SQIVND (reference sequence). V lost 6 bases and J lost 4, with 15 bases in between. This CDR3 region has 14 residues. CDR3 nucleotide sequence: TGTGCCAGTAGCGCCGGGGGGGGCGTCTATGGCTACACCTTC. This translates into CASSAGGGVYGYTF.

The rearrangement links TRBV10-3 to TRBJ1-2; possible D gene TRBD1, 6 bases. In germline, CDR1 is ENHRY, CDR2 SYGVKD. The V end lost 3 bases, the J end lost 11 bases, and 13 bases lay between the germline ends. The CDR3 consists of 12 residues. In DNA form, the CDR3 reads TGTGCCATCAGTGACGCAGGGGAATGGTACACCTTC. This gives the protein CAISDAGEWYTF.

The V call is TRBV5-8, the J call TRBJ1-3, with D possibly TRBD1 on 6 matching bases. The CDR3 extends over 16 amino acids. The germline V and J ends were trimmed by 4 bases and 3 bases, with 17 bases remaining between them. Looked up from germline, CDR1 is SGHTS and CDR2 is YDEGEE. CDR3 in DNA: TGTGCCAGCAGCATCATCACAGGGCTAAATGGAAACACCATATATTTT. Its protein is CASSIITGLNGNTIYF.

The rearrangement links TRBV7-6 to TRBJ1-5; no definite D call. Germline loops: CDR1 SGHVS, CDR2 FNYEAQ. Trimming shortened V by 5 bases and J by 7 bases, and 9 bases separated the two germline ends. This CDR3 has 12 residues. CDR3 amino acids: CASSKLGQPQHF. The CDR3 DNA reads TGTGCCAGCAGCAAACTCGGGCAGCCCCAGCATTTT.